The clone carrying this T cell receptor beta chain was seen a few times. These data are taken from a study of beta chain features in type 1 diabetes. Reverse transcription of all isolated RNA meant that expressed TCRB transcripts were sequenced. Measured with immunoSEQ multiplex PCR; TCRdb has only the in-frame clones, and not every one. Among hundreds of thousands of clones, 68% were seen once, and the ten largest hold about 0.05%. This clonotype was sampled from a man aged 25 to 40 in good health. Sequenced input: naive CD4+ T cells from blood.

CDR3 sequence: CASSPEGFPEQFF. The CDR3 DNA sequence: TGTGCCAGCAGCCCCGAAGGGTTTCCTGAGCAGTTCTTC. The V call is TRBV14, the J call TRBJ2-1; D not certain. From germline, CDR1 is SGHDN and CDR2 FVKESK. V lost 4 bases and J lost 9, with 13 bases in between. The CDR3 contains 13 residues.